This T cell receptor beta chain was found in a study of T cell responses to AZD1222 COVID-19 vaccine. Libraries were prepared by immunoSEQ multiplex PCR; TCRdb keeps only in-frame clonotypes and omits some of them. In the table there are about 150,000 clones, 90% to 95% of which are singletons. In regard to this clone: Its antigen is undetermined.

Trimming took off 1 base at V and 6 bases at J, with 17 bases between the two ends. The CDR3 is 15 residues long. Germline loops: CDR1 SGHKS, CDR2 YYEKEE (reference sequence). Both about-4-week and about-12-week second-dose recipients were combined. Overall study findings and caveats: Donors, mostly white British, included more females; clonal diversity was possibly underestimated. Rises in breadth and depth of Spike-specific TCRs came after two AZD1222 doses. Sampling captured repertoires only after the peak T cell response.

The chain uses TRBV5-5 and TRBJ2-7; D possibly corresponds to TRBD1 (6 bases). This receptor was taken from an adult who received the AZD1222 COVID-19 vaccine. The material was peripheral blood, obtained 28 days after the second AZD1222 dose. CDR3 protein: CASSLRGSQIGEQYF. As DNA, the CDR3 is TGTGCCAGCAGCTTGAGGGGGTCCCAAATTGGCGAGCAGTACTTC.